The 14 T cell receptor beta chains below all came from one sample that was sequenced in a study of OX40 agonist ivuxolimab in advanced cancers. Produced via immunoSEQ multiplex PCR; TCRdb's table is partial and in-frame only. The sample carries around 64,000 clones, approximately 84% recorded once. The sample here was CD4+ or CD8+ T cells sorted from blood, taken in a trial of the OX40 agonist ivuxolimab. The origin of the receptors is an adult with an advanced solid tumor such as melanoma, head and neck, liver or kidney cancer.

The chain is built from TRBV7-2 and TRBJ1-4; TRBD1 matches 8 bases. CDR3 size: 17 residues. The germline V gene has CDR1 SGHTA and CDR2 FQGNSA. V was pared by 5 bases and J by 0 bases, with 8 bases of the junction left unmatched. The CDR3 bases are TGTGCCAGCAGCCAAGATACAGGGGGAGCAACTAATGAAAAACTGTTTTTT. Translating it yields CASSQDTGGATNEKLFF. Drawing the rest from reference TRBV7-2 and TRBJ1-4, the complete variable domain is GAGVSQSPSNKVTEKGKDVELRCDPISGHTALYWYRQSLGQGLEFLIYFQGNSAPDKSGLPSDRFSAERTGGSVSTLTIQRTQQEDSAVYLCASSQDTGGATNEKLFFGSGTQLSVL.

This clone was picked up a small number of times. CDR3 amino acids: CAISGGQGFQPQHF. CDR3 DNA sequence: TGTGCCATCAGTGGGGGACAGGGATTTCAGCCCCAGCATTTT. The chain has TRBV10-3 and TRBJ1-5; the match to TRBD1 covers 9 bases. The V segment lost 4 bases and the J segment 6 bases; nucleotides outside the gene matches: 4. The germline V gene encodes CDR1 ENHRY and CDR2 SYGVKD. This CDR3 spans 14 amino acids.

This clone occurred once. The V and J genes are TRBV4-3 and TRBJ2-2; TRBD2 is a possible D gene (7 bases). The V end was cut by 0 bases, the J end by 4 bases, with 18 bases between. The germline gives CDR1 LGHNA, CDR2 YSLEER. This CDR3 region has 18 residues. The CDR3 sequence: CASSQDPMGGAATGELFF. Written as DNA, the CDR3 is TGCGCCAGCAGCCAAGACCCGATGGGGGGGGCGGCCACCGGGGAGCTGTTTTTT.

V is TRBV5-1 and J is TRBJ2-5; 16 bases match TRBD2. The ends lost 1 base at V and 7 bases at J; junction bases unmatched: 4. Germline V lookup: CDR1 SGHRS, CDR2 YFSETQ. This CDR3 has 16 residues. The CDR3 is CASSLPGLAGGATQYF. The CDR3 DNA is TGCGCCAGCAGCTTGCCGGGACTAGCGGGAGGGGCGACCCAGTACTTC.

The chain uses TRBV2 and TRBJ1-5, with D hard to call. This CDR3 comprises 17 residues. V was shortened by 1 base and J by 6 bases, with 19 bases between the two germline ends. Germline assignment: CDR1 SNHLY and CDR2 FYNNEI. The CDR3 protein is CASSEESTRDRSQPQHF. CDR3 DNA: TGTGCCAGCAGTGAAGAATCTACGAGGGATCGGTCTCAGCCCCAGCATTTT. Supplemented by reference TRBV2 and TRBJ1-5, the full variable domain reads EPEVTQTPSHQVTQMGQEVILRCVPISNHLYFYWYRQILGQKVEFLVSFYNNEISEKSEIFDDQFSVERPDGSNFTLKIRSTKLEDSAMYFCASSEESTRDRSQPQHFGDGTRLSIL.

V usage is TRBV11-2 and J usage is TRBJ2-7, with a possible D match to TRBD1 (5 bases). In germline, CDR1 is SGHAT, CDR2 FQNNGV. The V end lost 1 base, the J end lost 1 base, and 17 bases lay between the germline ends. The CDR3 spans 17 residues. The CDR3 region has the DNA TGTGCCAGCAGCTTAGTCCAGGGCCGACCCCTTTCCTACGAGCAGTACTTC. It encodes CASSLVQGRPLSYEQYF.

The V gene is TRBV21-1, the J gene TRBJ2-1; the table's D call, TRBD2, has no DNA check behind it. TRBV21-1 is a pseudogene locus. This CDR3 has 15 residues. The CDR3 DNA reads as TGTGCCAGCAGCAAGGACTGGGTCTCCTACAATGAGCAGTTCTTC. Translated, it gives CASSKDWVSYNEQFF.

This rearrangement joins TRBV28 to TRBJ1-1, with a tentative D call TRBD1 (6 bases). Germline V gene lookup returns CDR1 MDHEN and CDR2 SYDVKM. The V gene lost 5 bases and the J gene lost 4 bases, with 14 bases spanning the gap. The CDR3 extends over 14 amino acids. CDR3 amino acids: CASSAGTLGTEAFF. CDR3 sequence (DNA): TGTGCCAGCAGTGCAGGGACATTAGGCACTGAAGCTTTCTTT.

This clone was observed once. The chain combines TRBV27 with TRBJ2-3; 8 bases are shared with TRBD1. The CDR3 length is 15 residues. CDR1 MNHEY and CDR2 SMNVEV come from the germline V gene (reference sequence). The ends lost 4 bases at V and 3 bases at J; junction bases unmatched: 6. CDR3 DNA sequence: TGTGCCAGCAGTTCGACAGGGGATGGGACAGATACGCAGTATTTT. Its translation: CASSSTGDGTDTQYF.

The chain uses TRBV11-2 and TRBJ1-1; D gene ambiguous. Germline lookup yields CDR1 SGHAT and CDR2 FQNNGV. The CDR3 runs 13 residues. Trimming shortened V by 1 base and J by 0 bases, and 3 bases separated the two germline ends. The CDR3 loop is CASSLVLNTEAFF. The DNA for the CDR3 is TGTGCCAGCAGCTTAGTTCTGAACACTGAAGCTTTCTTT.

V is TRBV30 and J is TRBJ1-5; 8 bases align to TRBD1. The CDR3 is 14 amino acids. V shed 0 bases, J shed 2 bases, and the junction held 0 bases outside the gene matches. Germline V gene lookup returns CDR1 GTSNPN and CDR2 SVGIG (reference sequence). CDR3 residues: CAWSVDRGNQPQHF. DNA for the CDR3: TGTGCCTGGAGTGTGGACAGGGGCAATCAGCCCCAGCATTTT.

The CDR3 coding sequence is TGTGCCAGCAGCCCCCCGGGACAGGGGGATGGCTACACCTTC. This gives the protein CASSPPGQGDGYTF. This chain joins TRBV7-2 and TRBJ1-2; TRBD1 aligns across 11 bases. The CDR3 loop spans 14 amino acids. Germline values: CDR1 SGHTA, CDR2 FQGNSA. V was clipped by 5 bases and J by 6 bases; unmatched bases: 5.

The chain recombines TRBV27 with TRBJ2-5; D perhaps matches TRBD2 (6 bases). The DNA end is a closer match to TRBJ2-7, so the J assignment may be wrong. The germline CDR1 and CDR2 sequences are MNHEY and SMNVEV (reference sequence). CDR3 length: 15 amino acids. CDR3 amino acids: CASSLGLALFYEQYF. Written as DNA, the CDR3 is TGTGCCAGCAGTTTGGGGCTAGCGCTATTCTACGAGCAGTACTTC.

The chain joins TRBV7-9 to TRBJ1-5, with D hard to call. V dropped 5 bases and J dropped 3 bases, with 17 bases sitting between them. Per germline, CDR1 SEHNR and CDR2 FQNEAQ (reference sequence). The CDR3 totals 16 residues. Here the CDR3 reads CASSHARTHDNQPQHF. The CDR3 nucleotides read TGTGCCAGCAGCCACGCGAGGACTCATGACAATCAGCCCCAGCATTTT.